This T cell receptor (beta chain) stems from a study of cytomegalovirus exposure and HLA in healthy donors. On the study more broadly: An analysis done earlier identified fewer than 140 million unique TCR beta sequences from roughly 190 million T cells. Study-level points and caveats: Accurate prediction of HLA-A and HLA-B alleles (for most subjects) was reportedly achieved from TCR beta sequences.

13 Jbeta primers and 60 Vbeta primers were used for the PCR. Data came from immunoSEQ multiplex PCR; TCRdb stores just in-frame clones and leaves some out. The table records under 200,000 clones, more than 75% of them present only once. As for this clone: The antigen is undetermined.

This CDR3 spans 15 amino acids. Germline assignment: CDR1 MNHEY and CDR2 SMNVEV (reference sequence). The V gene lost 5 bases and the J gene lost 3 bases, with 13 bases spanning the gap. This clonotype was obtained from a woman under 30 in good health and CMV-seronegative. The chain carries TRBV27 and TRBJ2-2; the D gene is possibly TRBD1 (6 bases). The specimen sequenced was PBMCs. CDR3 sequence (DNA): TGTGCCAGCAGTGTTCAGGGGTTAGACACCGGGGAGCTGTTTTTT. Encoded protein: CASSVQGLDTGELFF.